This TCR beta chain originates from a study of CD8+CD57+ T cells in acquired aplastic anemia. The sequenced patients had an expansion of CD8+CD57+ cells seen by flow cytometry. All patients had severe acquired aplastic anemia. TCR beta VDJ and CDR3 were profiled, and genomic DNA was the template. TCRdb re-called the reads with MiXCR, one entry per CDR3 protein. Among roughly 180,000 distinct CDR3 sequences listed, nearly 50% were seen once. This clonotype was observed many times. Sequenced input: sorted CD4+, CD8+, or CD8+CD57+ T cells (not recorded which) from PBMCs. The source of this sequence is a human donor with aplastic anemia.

DNA for the CDR3: TGTGCCAGCAGTGAATGGGGACCCTATGGCTACACCTTC. This translates into CASSEWGPYGYTF. The rearrangement links TRBV25-1 to TRBJ1-2, with a weak D call TRBD1 (5 bases). The germline V and J ends were trimmed by 1 base and 4 bases, with 7 bases remaining between them. CDR3 length equals 13 residues. The germline V gene has CDR1 MGHDK and CDR2 SYGVNS.